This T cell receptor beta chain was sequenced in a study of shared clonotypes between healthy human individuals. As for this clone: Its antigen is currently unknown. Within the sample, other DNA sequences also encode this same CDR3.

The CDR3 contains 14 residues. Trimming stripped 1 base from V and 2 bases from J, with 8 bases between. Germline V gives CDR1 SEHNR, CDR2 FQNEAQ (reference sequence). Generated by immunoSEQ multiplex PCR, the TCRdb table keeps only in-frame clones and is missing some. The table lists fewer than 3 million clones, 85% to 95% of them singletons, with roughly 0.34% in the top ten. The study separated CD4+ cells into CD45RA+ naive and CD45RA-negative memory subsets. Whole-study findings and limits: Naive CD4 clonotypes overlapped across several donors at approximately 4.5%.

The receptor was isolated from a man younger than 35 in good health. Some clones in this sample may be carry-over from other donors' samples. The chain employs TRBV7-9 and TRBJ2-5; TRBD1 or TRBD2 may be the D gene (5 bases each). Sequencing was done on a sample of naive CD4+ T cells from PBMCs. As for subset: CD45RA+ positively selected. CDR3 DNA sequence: TGTGCCAGCAGCTTAGGTGGGGGTCAAGAGACCCAGTACTTC. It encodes CASSLGGGQETQYF.